The clone carrying this TCR beta chain was detected ten times or more. Antigen specificity is unknown. This sample is part of a study of Graves' ophthalmopathy and Graves' hyperthyroidism. Whole-study findings and limits: For predicting ophthalmopathy progression, the model had more than 60% sensitivity and roughly 76% specificity. Most expanded clonotypes in thyroid above 0.001 frequency also showed up in blood.

RNA served as the template for amplifying TCR beta CDR3 regions. An initial RT-PCR round employing HTBI primers preceded a second-round multiplex PCR. TCRdb called the multiplex PCR reads again in MiXCR, with one record for every CDR3 protein. In the table there are around 670,000 distinct CDR3 sequences, 40% of which are singletons. The length of the CDR3 is 16 residues. V was clipped by 6 bases and J by 3 bases, with 21 bases between them. Germline CDR1 reads SNHLY; CDR2 reads FYNNEI. The PBMCs had their origin in roughly 10 ml of fresh peripheral blood. This receptor was obtained from an adult man with Graves' ophthalmopathy. Sequenced sample: peripheral blood. The rearrangement joins TRBV2 to TRBJ2-7; D could derive from TRBD1 or TRBD2 (5 bases each). DNA of the CDR3: TGTGCCAGCAGCGGTGGGACCGCCGAAAACCTCTACGAGCAGTACTTC. It yields the protein CASSGGTAENLYEQYF.